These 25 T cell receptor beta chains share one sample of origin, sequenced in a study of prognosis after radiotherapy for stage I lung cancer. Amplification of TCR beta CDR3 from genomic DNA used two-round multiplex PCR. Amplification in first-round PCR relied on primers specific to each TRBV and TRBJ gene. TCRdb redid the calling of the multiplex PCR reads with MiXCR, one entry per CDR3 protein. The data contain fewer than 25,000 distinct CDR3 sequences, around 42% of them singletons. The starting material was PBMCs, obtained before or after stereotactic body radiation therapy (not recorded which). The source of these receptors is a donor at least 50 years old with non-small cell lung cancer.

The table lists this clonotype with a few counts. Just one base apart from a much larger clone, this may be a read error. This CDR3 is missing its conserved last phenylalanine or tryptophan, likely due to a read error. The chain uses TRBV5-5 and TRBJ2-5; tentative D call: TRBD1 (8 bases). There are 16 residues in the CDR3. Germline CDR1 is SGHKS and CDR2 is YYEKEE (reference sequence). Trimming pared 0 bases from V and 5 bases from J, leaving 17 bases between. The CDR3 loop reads CASSLALGQGGETQYL. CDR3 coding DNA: TGTGCCAGCAGCTTGGCTCTCGGACAGGGAGGGGAGACCCAGTACCTC.

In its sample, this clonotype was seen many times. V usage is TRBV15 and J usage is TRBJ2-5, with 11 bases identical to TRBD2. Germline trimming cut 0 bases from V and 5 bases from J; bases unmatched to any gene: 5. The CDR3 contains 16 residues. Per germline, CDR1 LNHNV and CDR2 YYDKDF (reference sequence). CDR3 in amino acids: CATSRDLAGGRETQYF. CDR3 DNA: TGTGCCACCAGCAGAGATTTAGCGGGAGGGCGGGAGACCCAGTACTTC.

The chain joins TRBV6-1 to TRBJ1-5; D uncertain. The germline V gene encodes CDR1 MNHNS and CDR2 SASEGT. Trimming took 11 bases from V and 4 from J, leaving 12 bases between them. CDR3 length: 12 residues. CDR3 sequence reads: CAGKTENQPQHF. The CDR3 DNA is TGTGCCGGCAAAACAGAGAATCAGCCCCAGCATTTT.

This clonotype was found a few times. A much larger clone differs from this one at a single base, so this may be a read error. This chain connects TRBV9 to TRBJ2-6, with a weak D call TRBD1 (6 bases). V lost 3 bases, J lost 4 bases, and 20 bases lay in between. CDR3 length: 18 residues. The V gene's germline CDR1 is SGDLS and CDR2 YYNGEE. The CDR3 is CASSASGSQTGGANVLTF. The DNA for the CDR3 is TGTGCCAGCAGCGCCTCCGGGTCTCAGACAGGAGGGGCCAACGTCCTGACTTTC. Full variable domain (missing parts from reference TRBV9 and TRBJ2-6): DSGVTQTPKHLITATGQRVTLRCSPRSGDLSVYWYQQSLDQGLQFLIQYYNGEERAKGNILERFSAQQFPDLHSELNLSSLELGDSALYFCASSASGSQTGGANVLTFGAGSRLTVL.

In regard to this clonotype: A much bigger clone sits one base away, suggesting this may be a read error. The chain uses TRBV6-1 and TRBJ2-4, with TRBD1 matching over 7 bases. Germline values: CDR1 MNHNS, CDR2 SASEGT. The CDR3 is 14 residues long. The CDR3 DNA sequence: TGTGCCAGCAAAGAGGGCAGGGGGAAAAACATTAAGTACTTC. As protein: CASKEGRGKNIKYF.

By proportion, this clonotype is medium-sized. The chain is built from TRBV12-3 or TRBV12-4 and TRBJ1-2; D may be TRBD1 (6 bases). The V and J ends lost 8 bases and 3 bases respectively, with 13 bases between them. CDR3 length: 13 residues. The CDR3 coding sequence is TGTGCCAGCGGAGAACAGGGATACTATGGCTACACCTTC. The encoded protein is CASGEQGYYGYTF.

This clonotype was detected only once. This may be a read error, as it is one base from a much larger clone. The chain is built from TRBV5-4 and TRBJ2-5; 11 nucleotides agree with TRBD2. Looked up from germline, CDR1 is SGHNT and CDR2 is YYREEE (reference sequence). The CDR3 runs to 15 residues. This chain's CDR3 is CASSKGLADQETHYF. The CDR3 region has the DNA TGTGCCAGCAGCAAGGGACTAGCGGACCAAGAGACCCATTACTTC.

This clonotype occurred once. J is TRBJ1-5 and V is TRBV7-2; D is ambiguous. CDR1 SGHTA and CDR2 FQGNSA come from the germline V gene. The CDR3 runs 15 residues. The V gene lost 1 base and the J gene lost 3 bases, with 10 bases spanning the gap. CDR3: CASSLGPGTNQPQHF. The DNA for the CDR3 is TGTGCCAGCAGCTTAGGTCCGGGAACCAATCAGCCCCAGCATTTT.

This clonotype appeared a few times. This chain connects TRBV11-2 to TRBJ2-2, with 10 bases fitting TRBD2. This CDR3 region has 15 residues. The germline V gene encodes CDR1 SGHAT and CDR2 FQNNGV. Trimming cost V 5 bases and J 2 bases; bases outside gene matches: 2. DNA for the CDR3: TGTGCCAGCAGCAGCGGGAGGGCCAACACCGGGGAGCTGTTTTTT. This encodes CASSSGRANTGELFF.

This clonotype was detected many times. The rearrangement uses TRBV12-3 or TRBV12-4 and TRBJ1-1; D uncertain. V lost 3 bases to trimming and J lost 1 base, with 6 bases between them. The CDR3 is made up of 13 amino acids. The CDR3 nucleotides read TGTGCCAGCAGTTTGGGTCAGAACACTGAAGCTTTCTTT. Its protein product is CASSLGQNTEAFF.

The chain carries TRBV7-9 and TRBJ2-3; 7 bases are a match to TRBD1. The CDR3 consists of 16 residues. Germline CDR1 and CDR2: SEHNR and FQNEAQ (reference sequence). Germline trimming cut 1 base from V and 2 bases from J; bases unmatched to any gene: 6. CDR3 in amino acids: CASSLGFDRDTDTQYF. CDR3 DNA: TGTGCCAGCAGCTTAGGCTTTGACAGGGACACAGATACGCAGTATTTT.

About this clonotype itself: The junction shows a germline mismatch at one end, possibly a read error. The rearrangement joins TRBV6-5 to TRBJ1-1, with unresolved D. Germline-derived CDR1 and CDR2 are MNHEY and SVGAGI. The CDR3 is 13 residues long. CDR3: CASIYTLNTEAFF. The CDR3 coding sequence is TGTGCCAGCATTTACACCTTGAACACTGAAGCTTTCTTT.

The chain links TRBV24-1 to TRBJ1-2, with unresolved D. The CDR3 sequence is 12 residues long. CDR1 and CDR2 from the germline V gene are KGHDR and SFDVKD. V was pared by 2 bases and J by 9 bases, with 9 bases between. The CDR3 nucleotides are TGTGCCACCAGTGATTACCTCCATTGCTACACCTTC. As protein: CATSDYLHCYTF.

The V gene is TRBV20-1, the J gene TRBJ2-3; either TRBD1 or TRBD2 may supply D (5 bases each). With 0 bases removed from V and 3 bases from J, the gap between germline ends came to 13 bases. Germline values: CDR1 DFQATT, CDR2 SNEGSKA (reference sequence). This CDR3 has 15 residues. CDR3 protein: CSARELGPRTDTQYF. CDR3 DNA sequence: TGCAGTGCTAGAGAACTGGGACCAAGGACAGATACGCAGTATTTT.

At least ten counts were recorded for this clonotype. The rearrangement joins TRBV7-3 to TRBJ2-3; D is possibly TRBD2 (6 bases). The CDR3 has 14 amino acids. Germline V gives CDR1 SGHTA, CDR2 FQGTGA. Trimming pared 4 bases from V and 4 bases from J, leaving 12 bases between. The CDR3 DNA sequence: TGTGCCAGCAGCTCTAGCGCCCCCCCAGATACGCAGTATTTT. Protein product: CASSSSAPPDTQYF.

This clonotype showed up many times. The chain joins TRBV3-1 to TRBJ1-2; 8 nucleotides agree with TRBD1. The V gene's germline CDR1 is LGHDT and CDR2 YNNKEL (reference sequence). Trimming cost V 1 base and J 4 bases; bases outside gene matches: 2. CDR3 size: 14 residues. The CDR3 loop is CASSQGTGSYGYTF. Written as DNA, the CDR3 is TGTGCCAGCAGCCAAGGGACAGGGTCCTATGGCTACACCTTC.

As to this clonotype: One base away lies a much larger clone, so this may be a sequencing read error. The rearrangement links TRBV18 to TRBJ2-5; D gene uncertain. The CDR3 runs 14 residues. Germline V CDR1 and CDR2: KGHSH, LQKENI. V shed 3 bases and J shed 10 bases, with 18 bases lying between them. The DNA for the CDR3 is TGTGCCAGCTCACCCCCCGGACGGACGATGGTCCAGTACTTC. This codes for CASSPPGRTMVQYF.

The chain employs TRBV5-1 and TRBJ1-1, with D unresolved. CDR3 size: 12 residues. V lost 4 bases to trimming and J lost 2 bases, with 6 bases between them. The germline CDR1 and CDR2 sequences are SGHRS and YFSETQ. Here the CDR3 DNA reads TGCGCCAGCAGCGACATCAACACTGAAGCTTTCTTT. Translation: CASSDINTEAFF.

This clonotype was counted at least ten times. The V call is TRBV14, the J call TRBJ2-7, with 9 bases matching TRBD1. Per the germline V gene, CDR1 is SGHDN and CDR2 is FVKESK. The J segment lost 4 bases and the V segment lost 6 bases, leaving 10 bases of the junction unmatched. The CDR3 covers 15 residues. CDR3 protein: CASSRPGTGRYEQYF. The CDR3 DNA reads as TGTGCCAGCAGTCGACCCGGGACAGGGCGTTACGAGCAGTACTTC.

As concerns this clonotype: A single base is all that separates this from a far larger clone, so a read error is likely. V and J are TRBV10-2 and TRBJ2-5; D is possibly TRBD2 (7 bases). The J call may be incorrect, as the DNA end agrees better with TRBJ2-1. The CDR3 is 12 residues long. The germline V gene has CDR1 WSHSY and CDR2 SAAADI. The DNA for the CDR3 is TGCGCCAGATACGGGGGGCGCAATGAGCAGTTCTTC. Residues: CARYGGRNEQFF.

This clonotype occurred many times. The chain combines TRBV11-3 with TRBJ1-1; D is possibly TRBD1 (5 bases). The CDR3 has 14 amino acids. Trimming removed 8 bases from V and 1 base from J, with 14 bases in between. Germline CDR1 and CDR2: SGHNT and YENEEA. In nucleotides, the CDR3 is TGTGCCAGCGCTTGGCGGGGGGAGAACACTGAAGCTTTCTTT. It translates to CASAWRGENTEAFF.

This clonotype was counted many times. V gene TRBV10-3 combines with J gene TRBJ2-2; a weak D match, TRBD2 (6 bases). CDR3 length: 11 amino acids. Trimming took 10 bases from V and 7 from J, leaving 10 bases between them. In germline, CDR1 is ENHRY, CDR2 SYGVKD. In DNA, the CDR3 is TGTGCCACCATCGGGGGCGGGGAGCTGTTTTTT. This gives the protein CATIGGGELFF.

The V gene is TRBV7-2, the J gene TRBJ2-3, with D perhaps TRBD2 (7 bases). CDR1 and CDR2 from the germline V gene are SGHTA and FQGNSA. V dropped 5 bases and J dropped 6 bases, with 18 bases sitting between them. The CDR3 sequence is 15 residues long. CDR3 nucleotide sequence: TGTGCCAGCAGCAGGTTAAGGGGGGGCTTCGATACGCAGTATTTT. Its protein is CASSRLRGGFDTQYF.

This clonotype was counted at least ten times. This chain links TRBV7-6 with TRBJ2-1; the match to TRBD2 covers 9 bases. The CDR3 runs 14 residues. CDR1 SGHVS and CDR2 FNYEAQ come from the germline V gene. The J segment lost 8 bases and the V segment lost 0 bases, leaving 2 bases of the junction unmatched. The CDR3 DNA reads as TGTGCCAGCAGCTTAGCAGCGGGAGGCGATGAGCAGTTCTTC. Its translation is CASSLAAGGDEQFF.

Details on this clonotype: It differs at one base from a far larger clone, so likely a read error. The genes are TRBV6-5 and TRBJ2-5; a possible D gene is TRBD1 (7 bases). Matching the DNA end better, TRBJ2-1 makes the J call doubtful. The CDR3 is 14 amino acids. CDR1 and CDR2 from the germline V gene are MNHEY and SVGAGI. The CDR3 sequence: CASSYSRQGGEQFF. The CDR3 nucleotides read TGTGCCAGCAGTTACTCTAGACAGGGAGGTGAGCAGTTCTTC.